The text below deals with one T cell receptor (beta chain). As yet, its antigen is unknown. This sample was included in a study of regulatory T cells in long-lasting Graves disease. The study, taken as a whole, reports: Those with persistent disease had in common more public clonotypes (around 2,700) than new patients (roughly 1,000). The study found TRBV28, TRBJ1-2 and TRBJ2-5 favored in persistent disease. It was possible that the small sample size reduced accuracy. Graves' patients with persistent disease showed TCR diversity lower than patients newly diagnosed.

CDR3 regions were amplified by Arm-PCR using iRepertoire HTBI primers to build TCR beta libraries. One entry per CDR3 protein, called by TCRdb with MiXCR from the multiplex PCR reads. The sample lists some 320,000 distinct CDR3 sequences, about 20% seen once, with 38% in the top ten. The CDR3 is 18 residues long. With 5 bases removed from V and 0 bases from J, the gap between germline ends came to 20 bases. The germline V gene encodes CDR1 SGHNT and CDR2 YENEEA. Time point described: newly diagnosed GD, antithyroid drugs for less than 3 months. The TCR library was made from RNA that had been extracted from PBMCs in TRIzol.

The V and J genes are TRBV11-3 and TRBJ2-4; either TRBD1 or TRBD2 may supply D (5 bases each). The receptor was derived from a female donor with Graves disease. The sample consisted of peripheral blood mononuclear cells (PBMCs), taken at new diagnosis, from a patient treated with antithyroid drugs. The CDR3, as DNA: TGTGCCAGCAGCCCCGCTAGGGGAGTGGTCCTAGCCAAAAACATTCAGTACTTC. Protein product: CASSPARGVVLAKNIQYF.